Included here is one T cell receptor (beta chain) sequence, with context. What it recognizes is unknown. From germline, CDR1 is MNHEY and CDR2 SMNVEV (reference sequence). J was trimmed by 3 bases and V by 6 bases; bases with no gene match: 6. CDR3 size: 15 residues. Indicated time point: blood 4 weeks post-SBRT, at nephrectomy. Treatment in this sample: 15 Gy SBRT to primary tumor, nephrectomy 4 weeks later. Nephrectomy followed 15 Gy stereotactic body radiation by 4 weeks. Blood was sampled at baseline, 2 weeks and 4 weeks after SBRT. This renal cell carcinoma was of the clear cell type. The data are from a study of radiation and T cells in renal cell carcinoma. The study, taken as a whole, reports: In blood, top tumor clones expanded by 2 weeks, shrinking by 4.

Assay used: immunoSEQ multiplex PCR; TCRdb lists only in-frame clones, some missing. In the table there are over 25,000 clones, over 70% of which are singletons. The source material was blood, sampled from a patient whose treatment included radiotherapy and nephrectomy. This TCR was recovered from a man in his fifties or sixties with renal cell carcinoma. The chain carries TRBV27 and TRBJ2-1; TRBD1 matches 9 bases. The CDR3 region has the DNA TGTGCCAGCAGCAATCCGGGACAGGGCTACAATGAGCAGTTCTTC. Translating gives CASSNPGQGYNEQFF.